The clone carrying this TCR beta chain has ten or more counts. The germline V gene encodes CDR1 KGHDR and CDR2 SFDVKD. The CDR3 covers 16 residues. Trimming at V came to 2 bases and at J to 0 bases, leaving 2 bases not matched to a gene. The record originates from a study of T cell repertoires in cytomegalovirus infection. MiXCR was run by TCRdb on the reads, yielding one entry per CDR3 protein. The repertoire includes 500,000 to 600,000 distinct CDR3 sequences, 16% of them detected once, and approximately 24% sits in the top ten. Material: CD8+ T cells from PBMCs. The genes are TRBV24-1 and TRBJ2-3; 9 bases fit TRBD1. The TCR was taken from a human donor in good health (CMV status not recorded). Some clones in this sample may be carry-over from other donors' samples. In DNA, the CDR3 is TGTGCCACCAGTGATTCGGGGACAGGGAGCACAGATACGCAGTATTTT. Its protein is CATSDSGTGSTDTQYF.